This T cell receptor beta chain was identified during a study of cytomegalovirus exposure and HLA in healthy donors. Comment on this clone: Its specificity is not known.

Study results and limitations: The study flagged 150 to 200 TCR beta chains as cytomegalovirus-associated.

The germline V gene encodes CDR1 MGHRA and CDR2 YSYEKL. This CDR3 region has 16 residues. V dropped 2 bases and J dropped 3; count of bases not matched to a gene: 5. With 60 Vbeta and 13 Jbeta primers, the PCR was carried out. Only in-frame clones appear in the TCRdb table, and some are missing; sequencing was by immunoSEQ multiplex PCR. The table has more than 150,000 clones, over 70% seen once. Sequencing input: PBMCs. The receptor's source is a man between 18 and 35 years old in good health and CMV-seronegative. J is TRBJ2-7 and V is TRBV4-1; 12 bases align to TRBD2. CDR3 coding DNA: TGCGCCAGCAGCCAAAGCACTAGCGGGGGGTTCTACGAGCAGTACTTC. Residues: CASSQSTSGGFYEQYF.